This is a list of T cell receptor beta chains from one sample in a study of T cells in Graves' hyperthyroidism and ophthalmopathy. Each CDR3 protein is one row after TCRdb ran MiXCR on the multiplex PCR reads. The sample shows about 290,000 distinct CDR3 sequences, over 15% of them seen only once. The source material was blood. Receptor source: a man younger than 45 with Graves' hyperthyroidism. Each CDR3 is given without its conserved first and last residue. Clone sizes are given selectively: once, few, many, or a class where the clone is expanded.

v_call: TRBV2
clone_size: few
cdr3_aa: ASRARGIGYEQY

v_call: TRBV6-1
clone_size: .
cdr3_aa: ASRWTSGSVYEQF

v_call: TRBV12-3/TRBV12-4
clone_size: .
cdr3_aa: ASSLALRSGELF

v_call: TRBV3-1
clone_size: once
cdr3_aa: ANSQDLSGELF

v_call: TRBV19
clone_size: .
cdr3_aa: ATASSGRASEQF

v_call: TRBV27
clone_size: few
cdr3_aa: ASSNVASGNTIY

v_call: TRBV11-2
clone_size: many
cdr3_aa: ASSLDRGGHQPQH

v_call: TRBV5-1
clone_size: .
cdr3_aa: ASRLTGTGANVLT

v_call: TRBV5-1
clone_size: .
cdr3_aa: ASSLWGGQGNQPQH

v_call: TRBV5-1
clone_size: many
cdr3_aa: ASSDPNGRAQF

v_call: TRBV29-1
clone_size: many
cdr3_aa: SVGVNTEAF

v_call: TRBV20-1
clone_size: .
cdr3_aa: SARDRRGGASEQF

v_call: TRBV18
clone_size: many
cdr3_aa: ASSPIGGTYEQY

v_call: TRBV11-2
clone_size: many
cdr3_aa: ASSSRVWLGQGRTDTQY